This T cell receptor (beta chain) was retrieved from a study of cytomegalovirus exposure and HLA in healthy donors. On this clone itself: What it binds is unknown.

Study-level results: Sequencing likely produced, as an artifact, a cluster of highly shared sequence variants. Another analysis was done later, and it associated around 17,000 TCR beta sequences with HLA alleles at 0.05 false discovery rate.

60 Vbeta and 13 Jbeta primers were used in PCR. The assay was immunoSEQ multiplex PCR, and TCRdb's table has in-frame clones only and misses some. The sample shows roughly 220,000 clones, and around 1.1% sits with its ten largest clones. Trimming left V 2 bases short and J 4 bases short, with 13 bases between. The CDR3 consists of 15 residues. The germline V gene has CDR1 WNHNN and CDR2 SYGVQD (reference sequence). This receptor was identified in a girl aged 2-9 years in good health and CMV-seropositive. Sequenced material: PBMCs. The chain combines TRBV10-1 with TRBJ2-3; maybe TRBD2 (6 bases). The CDR3 region is CASSEGDSLADTQYF. CDR3 coding DNA: TGCGCCAGCAGTGAGGGGGACTCGTTGGCAGATACGCAGTATTTT.